The clone carrying this T cell receptor beta chain showed up just a few times. The sample is drawn from a study of T cell repertoires in breast cancer. Study summary: Samples averaged approximately 500,000 sequences and roughly 10 reads per cell.

An expanded emulsion RT-PCR with primers for all TCR V genes paired CD8+ T cell chains. With V trimmed by 2 bases and J by 0 bases, 6 bases remained unmatched. CDR1 is LGHNA and CDR2 is YNFKEQ in the germline V gene. The CDR3 has 17 amino acids. Unpaired genes were suppressed by blocking oligonucleotides during a second nested PCR. Each emulsion RT-PCR held about 4,500-250,000 T cells with C-region, Stepout and V-region primers. TCRdb ran MiXCR on the emulsion pairing reads and lists one entry per CDR3 protein. Among roughly 40,000 distinct CDR3 sequences, about 48% were seen once, and the ten largest hold 60%.

This TCR was recovered from a pool of human donors with breast cancer or a healthy control (not recorded which). The sequenced sample consisted of CD8+ T cells. The rearrangement uses TRBV4-2 and TRBJ2-1; 8 bases are a match to TRBD2. The DNA for the CDR3 is TGTGCCAGCAGCCAAAGACTAGCGCTCAGCTCCTACAATGAGCAGTTCTTC. Its protein product is CASSQRLALSSYNEQFF.